This T cell receptor (beta chain) was recovered during a study of blood T cells in healthy people across ages. General study results and limits: Higher diversity and more naive CD4+ cells were features of long-lived donors, compared to aged donors. In these data, TCR beta diversity tracked strongly with naive T cell percentage.

Each sample provided at least 5 micrograms of extracted total RNA. Using a J-beta primer mix together with a sample-barcoded 5' primer, a second PCR was run for about 6 to 11 cycles. Using its own MiXCR run on the 5' RACE reads, TCRdb lists one record per CDR3 protein. Among about 510,000 distinct CDR3 sequences listed, about 25% were seen once. Trimming shortened V by 6 bases and J by 2 bases, and 16 bases separated the two germline ends. Looked up from germline, CDR1 is LGHDT and CDR2 is YNNKEL (reference sequence). The CDR3 sequence is 15 residues long. This clonotype was counted at least ten times. Its specificity is unknown. These data are also associated with another study on T cells of mothers and their children. That study adds: Overlap measured in related mother-child pairs was slightly, non-significantly higher than in unrelated pairs.

The source is a boy aged 2 to 10 in good health. The chain couples TRBV3-1 to TRBJ2-5, with D perhaps TRBD2 (5 bases). The sequencing sample was made of blood. The CDR3 DNA reads as TGTGCCAGCAGGGCCCCCTCGACTACGCAAGAGACCCAGTACTTC. This sequence encodes CASRAPSTTQETQYF.